Sequencing of this T cell receptor beta chain was carried out in a study of blood T cell repertoires in COVID-19. Study-wide context: The analysed material was cDNA or gDNA that came from T cells, B-cell-depleted T cells, or PBMCs.

Under the authors' procedure: Reference gene primer amplification gave estimated nucleated cell counts. Some clones are missing from TCRdb's copy, which holds only in-frame ones; the method was immunoSEQ multiplex PCR. That table gives V, J and clone size, and the DNA gave D and trimming. The sample yields around 260,000 clones, 89% seen once. As for this clone: This sample includes further DNA sequences coding for the same CDR3.

Per the germline V gene, CDR1 is SGHRS and CDR2 is YFSETQ. The CDR3 consists of 14 residues. Trimming took 4 bases from V and 0 from J; bases not matched to a gene: 2. What was sequenced was peripheral blood. The chain is built from TRBV5-1 and TRBJ2-3, with 7 positions matching TRBD1. The source of this sequence is a woman aged 40 to 55 who had recovered from COVID-19. The DNA for the CDR3 is TGCGCCAGCAGCGAGGGACAGAGCACAGATACGCAGTATTTT. Its translation: CASSEGQSTDTQYF.